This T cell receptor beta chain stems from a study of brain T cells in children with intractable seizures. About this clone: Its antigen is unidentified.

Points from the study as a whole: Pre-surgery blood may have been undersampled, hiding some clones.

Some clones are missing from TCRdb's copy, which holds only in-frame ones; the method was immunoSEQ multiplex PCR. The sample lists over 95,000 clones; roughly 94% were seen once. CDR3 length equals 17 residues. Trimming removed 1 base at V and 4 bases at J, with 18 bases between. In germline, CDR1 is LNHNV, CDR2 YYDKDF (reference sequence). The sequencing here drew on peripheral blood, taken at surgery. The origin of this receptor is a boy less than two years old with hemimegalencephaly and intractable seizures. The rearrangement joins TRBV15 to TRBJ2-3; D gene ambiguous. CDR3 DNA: TGTGCCACCAGCAGAGCCATCGGAAATAGCAGGTCAGATACGCAGTATTTT. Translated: CATSRAIGNSRSDTQYF.